These T cell receptor beta chains were read from a single sample in a study of blood T cell repertoires in COVID-19. Libraries were prepared by immunoSEQ multiplex PCR; TCRdb keeps only in-frame clonotypes and omits some of them. Of about 200,000 clones detected, around 81% appear once; the ten largest clones hold about 9.8%. The sample consisted of PBMCs or T cells enriched from blood (not recorded which). These receptors originate from a woman aged 45-60 years with acute COVID-19. Each CDR3 is given with its conserved first and last residue. D genes are given only for firm matches. The size field is filled for only some rows; it gives once, few, many or a size class.

d_call	v_call	clone_size	j_call	cdr3_nt	cdr3_aa
NA	TRBV20-1	NA	TRBJ1-1	TGCAGTGCTAAGGGGCCTGAAGCTTTCTTT	CSAKGPEAFF
NA	TRBV7-2	NA	TRBJ2-2	TGTGCCAGCAGCTTATACAGATCCGGGGAGCTGTTTTTT	CASSLYRSGELFF
TRBD1	TRBV3-1/TRBV3-2	once	TRBJ1-1	TGTGCCAGCAGTCGAGGAGGGGGACAGGGGGGCTCCTCGGGCACTGAAGCTTTCTTT	CASSRGGGQGGSSGTEAFF
NA	TRBV19	NA	TRBJ2-2	TGTGCCAGTACCATAGCAGCCGGGGAGCTGTTTTTT	CASTIAAGELFF
NA	TRBV7-8	once	TRBJ2-2	TGTGCCAGCAGCTCTAGGGACACCACCTTAGTCACCGGGGAGCTGTTTTTT	CASSSRDTTLVTGELFF
NA	TRBV29-1	NA	TRBJ1-2	TGCAGCGTTAAACATTTGGGGGCAAGTCTCTATGGCTACACCTTC	CSVKHLGASLYGYTF
NA	TRBV11-2	NA	TRBJ2-6	TGTGCCAGCAGCCAAGAGAATATCATGTCGGGGGCCAACGTCCTGACTTTC	CASSQENIMSGANVLTF
TRBD1	TRBV28	NA	TRBJ1-6	TGTGCCAGCAGTTCGGACAGGAAAAGCTCCTATAATTCACCCCTCCACTTT	CASSSDRKSSYNSPLHF
TRBD1	TRBV12-5	NA	TRBJ2-7	TGTGCTAGTGGTCCGGGACAGGGGGCCCACGAGCAGTACTTC	CASGPGQGAHEQYF
NA	TRBV18	once	TRBJ1-6	TGTGCCAGCTCCCTAGGGGGACAAGTTAATTCACCCCTCCACTTT	CASSLGGQVNSPLHF
NA	TRBV11-3	once	TRBJ2-6	TGTGCCAGCAGCCCACGGCCCCCGGTAGCGTATGGGGCCAACGTCCTGACTTTC	CASSPRPPVAYGANVLTF
NA	TRBV5-6	NA	TRBJ1-2	TGTGCCAGCAGCTTCTCCGCGGGAAGGGACTACACCTTC	CASSFSAGRDYTF
NA	TRBV4-1	NA	TRBJ2-5	TGCGCCAGCAGCCAAGGGGGGCCTGTGGAGACCCAGTACTTC	CASSQGGPVETQYF
NA	TRBV28	NA	TRBJ1-6	TGTGCCAGCAGTGCCACAGGAATCTATTCACCCCTCCACTTT	CASSATGIYSPLHF
TRBD1	TRBV5-1	NA	TRBJ1-1	TGCGCCAGCAGCCCCACAGGGGCAAGCACTGAAGCTTTCTTT	CASSPTGASTEAFF
NA	TRBV6-5	NA	TRBJ2-6	TGTGCCAGCAGAAACACAGGGTCTGGGGCCAACGTCCTGACTTTC	CASRNTGSGANVLTF
TRBD1	TRBV30	NA	TRBJ2-7	TGTGCCTGGAGAATTTTGGACAGGGTGAGTGGCTACGAGCAGTACTTC	CAWRILDRVSGYEQYF
NA	TRBV28	NA	TRBJ2-7	TGTGCCAGCAGTCCCGCAACCGAACTAATTACGAGCTCAAATTACGAGCAGTACTTC	CASSPATELITSSNYEQYF
NA	TRBV3-1/TRBV3-2	NA	TRBJ2-4	TGTGCCAGCAGCCAAGATAAACTAGCCAAAAACATTCAGTACTTC	CASSQDKLAKNIQYF
NA	TRBV11-3	NA	TRBJ1-2	TGTGCCAGCAGCTTAGATTCTACGCCGGGGGGCGGGGATGGCTACACCTTC	CASSLDSTPGGGDGYTF
TRBD1	TRBV19	NA	TRBJ2-7	TGTGCCAGTAGTACCGGACAGGGGACCCACGAGCAGTACTTC	CASSTGQGTHEQYF
TRBD1	TRBV18	few	TRBJ1-2	TGTGCCAGCTCACAAGACAGGGGAAAAAACTATGGCTACACCTTC	CASSQDRGKNYGYTF
NA	TRBV4-3	NA	TRBJ1-4	TGCGCCAGCAGCCAGGCAACGGGAACAGTGCGGACAAAACTGTTTTTT	CASSQATGTVRTKLFF
TRBD1	TRBV4-2	NA	TRBJ2-1	TGTGCCAGCAGTACTACAGGGGGCAGCTACAATGAGCAGTTCTTC	CASSTTGGSYNEQFF